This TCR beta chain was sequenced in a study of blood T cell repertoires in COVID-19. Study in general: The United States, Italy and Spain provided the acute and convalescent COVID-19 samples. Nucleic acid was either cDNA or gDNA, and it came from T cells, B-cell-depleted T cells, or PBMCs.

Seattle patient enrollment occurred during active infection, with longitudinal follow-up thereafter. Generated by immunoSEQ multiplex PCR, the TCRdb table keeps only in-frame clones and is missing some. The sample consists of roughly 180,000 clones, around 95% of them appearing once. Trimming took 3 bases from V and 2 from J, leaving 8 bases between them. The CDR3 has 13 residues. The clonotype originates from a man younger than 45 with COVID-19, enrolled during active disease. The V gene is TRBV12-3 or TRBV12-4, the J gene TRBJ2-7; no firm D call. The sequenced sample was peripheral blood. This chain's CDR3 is CASSLATTYEQYF. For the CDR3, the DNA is TGTGCCAGCAGTTTGGCCACGACCTACGAGCAGTACTTC.